Listed here is a single TCR beta chain. Stated treatment: 15 to 20 received Ad26.COV2.S at low or high dose, single or two shots; about 5 received placebo; per-sample allocation not given. All samples were drawn on day 63, counting from the first vaccine or placebo injection. Wuhan-strain SARS-CoV-2 spike was expressed by the Ad26 vector that made up the vaccine. This specimen comes from a study of Ad26.COV2.S vaccination and SARS-CoV-2 variants. At the level of the study: Donor was assigned to the Ad26.COV2.S arm of trial COV1001.

Germline-derived CDR1 and CDR2 are SGDLS and YYNGEE. The V end was cut by 4 bases, the J end by 5 bases, with 16 bases between. This CDR3 region has 15 residues. Assay: immunoSEQ multiplex PCR; the TCRdb copy retains only in-frame clones and omits some. The repertoire holds approximately 400,000 clones, with 83% as singletons. The sequences come from peripheral blood, collected in a trial of Ad26.COV2.S vaccine versus placebo. The clonotype comes from a person aged 18-60 years who received the Ad26.COV2.S COVID-19 vaccine or a placebo. This chain links TRBV9 with TRBJ2-1; D might be TRBD1 or TRBD2, each matching 5 bases. DNA for the CDR3: TGTGCCAGCAGCCCCAGAGGGGTTGGGAACAATGAGCAGTTCTTC. Protein product: CASSPRGVGNNEQFF.